The clone carrying this T cell receptor (beta chain) showed up just once. The data were taken from a study of blood T cell repertoires in COVID-19. Background on the study: Acute and convalescent COVID-19 samples came from the United States, Italy and Spain.

Sequencing was performed with immunoSEQ multiplex PCR; in TCRdb, only in-frame clones are kept and a portion is missing. The sample has hundreds of thousands of clones, 90% to 95% seen once. The germline CDR1 and CDR2 sequences are MNHEY and SVGEGT. The CDR3 is 12 residues long. The V end was cut by 4 bases, the J end by 8 bases, with 11 bases between. Sample: peripheral blood. The sequence was collected from a man between 60 and 75 years old with COVID-19, enrolled during active disease. This rearrangement joins TRBV6-2 or TRBV6-3 to TRBJ1-2; D is unresolved. CDR3 DNA sequence: TGTGCCAGCAGTTTCCCACTATTCGGCTACACCTTC. This translates into CASSFPLFGYTF.